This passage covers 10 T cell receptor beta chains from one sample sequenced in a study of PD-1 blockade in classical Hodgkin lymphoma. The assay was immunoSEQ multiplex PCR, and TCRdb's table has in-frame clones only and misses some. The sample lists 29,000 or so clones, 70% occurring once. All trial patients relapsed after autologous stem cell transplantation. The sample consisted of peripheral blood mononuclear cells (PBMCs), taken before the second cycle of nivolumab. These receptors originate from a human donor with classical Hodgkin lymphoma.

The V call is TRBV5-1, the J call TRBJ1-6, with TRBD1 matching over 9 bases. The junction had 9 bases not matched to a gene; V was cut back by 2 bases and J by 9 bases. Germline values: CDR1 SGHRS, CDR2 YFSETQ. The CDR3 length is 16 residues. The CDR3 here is CASSLERTGAGSPLHF. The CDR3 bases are TGCGCCAGCAGCTTAGAAAGGACAGGGGCAGGTTCACCCCTCCACTTT.

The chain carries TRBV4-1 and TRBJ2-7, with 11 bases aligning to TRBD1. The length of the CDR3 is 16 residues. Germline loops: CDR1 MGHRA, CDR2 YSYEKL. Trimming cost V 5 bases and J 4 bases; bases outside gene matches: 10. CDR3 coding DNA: TGCGCCAGCAGCAGGGACCGGGACAGGGGGAGATACGAGCAGTACTTC. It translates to CASSRDRDRGRYEQYF.

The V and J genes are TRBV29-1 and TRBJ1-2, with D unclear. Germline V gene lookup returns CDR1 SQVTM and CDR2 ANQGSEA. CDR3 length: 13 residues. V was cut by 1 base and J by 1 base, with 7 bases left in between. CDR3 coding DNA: TGCAGCGTTGAAGGTGAATTTAACTATGGCTACACCTTC. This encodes CSVEGEFNYGYTF.

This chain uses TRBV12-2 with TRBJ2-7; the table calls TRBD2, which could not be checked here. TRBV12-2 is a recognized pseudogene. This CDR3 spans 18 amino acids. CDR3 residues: CASRLDLTLLRGLHEQYV. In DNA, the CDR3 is TGTGCAAGTCGCTTAGACCTCACCCTTCTTCGAGGGCTCCACGAGCAGTACGTC.

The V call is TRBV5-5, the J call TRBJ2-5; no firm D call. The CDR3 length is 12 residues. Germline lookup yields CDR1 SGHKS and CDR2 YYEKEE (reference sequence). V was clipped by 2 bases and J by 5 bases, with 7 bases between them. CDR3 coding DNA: TGTGCCAGCAGCTTTGTAGGGGAGACCCAGTACTTC. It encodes CASSFVGETQYF.

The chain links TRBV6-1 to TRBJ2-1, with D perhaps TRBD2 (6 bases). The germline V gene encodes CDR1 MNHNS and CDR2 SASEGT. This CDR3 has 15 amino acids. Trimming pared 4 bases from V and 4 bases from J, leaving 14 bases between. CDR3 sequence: CASSGGGEGYNEQFF. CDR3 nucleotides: TGTGCCAGCAGTGGGGGAGGAGAGGGTTACAATGAGCAGTTCTTC.

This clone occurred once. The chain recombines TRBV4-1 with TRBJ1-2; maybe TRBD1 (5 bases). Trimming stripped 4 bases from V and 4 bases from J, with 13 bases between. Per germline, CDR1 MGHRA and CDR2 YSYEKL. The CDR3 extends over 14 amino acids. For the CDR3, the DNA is TGCGCCAGCAGCCCAGGGAGATCGTCCTATGGCTACACCTTC. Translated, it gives CASSPGRSSYGYTF.

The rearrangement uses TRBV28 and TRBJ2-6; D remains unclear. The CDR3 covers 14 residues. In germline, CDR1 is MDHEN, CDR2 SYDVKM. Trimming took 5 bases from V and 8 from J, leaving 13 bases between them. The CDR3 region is CASSPNELPNVLTF. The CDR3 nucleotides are TGTGCCAGCAGTCCTAACGAGTTGCCCAACGTCCTGACTTTC.

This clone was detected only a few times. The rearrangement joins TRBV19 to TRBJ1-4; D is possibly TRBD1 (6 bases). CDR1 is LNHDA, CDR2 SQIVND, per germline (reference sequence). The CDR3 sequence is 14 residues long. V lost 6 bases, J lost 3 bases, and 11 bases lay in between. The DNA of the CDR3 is TGTGCCAGTAGAGGACAGACACCTAATGAAAAACTGTTTTTT. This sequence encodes CASRGQTPNEKLFF.

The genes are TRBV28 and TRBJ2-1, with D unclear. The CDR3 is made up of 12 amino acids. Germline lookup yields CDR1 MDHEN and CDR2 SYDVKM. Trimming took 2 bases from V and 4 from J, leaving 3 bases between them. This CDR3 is CASSLTYNEQFF. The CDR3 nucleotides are TGTGCCAGCAGTTTAACTTACAATGAGCAGTTCTTC. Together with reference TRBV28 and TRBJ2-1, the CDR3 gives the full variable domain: DVKVTQSSRYLVKRTGEKVFLECVQDMDHENMFWYRQDPGLGLRLIYFSYDVKMKEKGDIPEGYSVSREKKERFSLILESASTNQTSMYLCASSLTYNEQFFGPGTRLTVL.